This T cell receptor (beta chain) was sequenced during a study of cytotoxic CD8 clonotypes in ibrutinib-treated CLL. Whole-study context: By median roughly 72 months, roughly twelve had progressed and approximately 15 stayed remitted; responses had been 2 complete and approximately 24 partial. Patients gave response samples after a median around eleven months of treatment, range 6 to 36. Study-wide findings and caveats: Sampling times, which were not matched between the groups, differed between sustained-remission patients and progressing patients.

On this clone: Its antigen is not identified.

TCRdb's copy holds only in-frame clones and misses some; the assay was immunoSEQ multiplex PCR. The data show 150,000 to 200,000 clones, with approximately 91% seen just once and about 2.9% held by the top ten. This CDR3 has 14 residues. The germline CDR1 and CDR2 sequences are LGHNA and YNFKEQ. V lost 1 base to trimming and J lost 5 bases, with 11 bases between them. V is TRBV4-2 and J is TRBJ2-5; D remains ambiguous. Sample: PBMCs, taken at disease progression, from a patient treated with ibrutinib. This sequence originates from a human donor with chronic lymphocytic leukemia. In DNA, the CDR3 is TGTGCCAGCAGCCAAGCCTGGGCCGGTGAGACCCAGTACTTC. This codes for CASSQAWAGETQYF.